This TCR beta chain stems from a study of control samples from healthy donors and cancer patients. Repertoires were generated with immunoSEQ multiplex PCR, while TCRdb's copy carries only in-frame clones and drops some. The sample includes over 200,000 clones, 82% of them seen just once. Trimming left V 5 bases short and J 0 bases short, with 13 bases between. The germline gives CDR1 SGHRS, CDR2 YFSETQ. This CDR3 spans 15 amino acids. The chain joins TRBV5-1 to TRBJ2-3, with D perhaps TRBD1 or TRBD2 (5 bases each). The receptor's source is a woman aged 60-75 years with lung cancer. The specimen sequenced was PBMCs. The CDR3 reads CASRDTGGSTDTQYF. As DNA, the CDR3 is TGCGCCAGCAGAGACACAGGCGGGAGCACAGATACGCAGTATTTT.